These 28 T cell receptor beta chains came from one sample sequenced in a study of T cell responses to AZD1222 COVID-19 vaccine. TCRdb's table, derived via immunoSEQ multiplex PCR, lists solely in-frame clones and lacks some. This sample has fewer than 300,000 clones, with more than 80% found just once. This specimen was peripheral blood, taken on day 0 of AZD1222 vaccination. All receptors come from an adult in good health.

The chain recombines TRBV4-3 with TRBJ2-1; a weak D match, TRBD1 (5 bases). CDR1 is LGHNA and CDR2 is YSLEER in the germline V gene. CDR3 size: 15 residues. V was trimmed by 4 bases and J by 5 bases, leaving 15 bases between them. The CDR3 protein is CASSLGPLGHNEQFF. The CDR3 coding sequence is TGCGCCAGCAGCCTGGGCCCCCTGGGGCACAATGAGCAGTTCTTC.

The chain joins TRBV9 to TRBJ2-1, with D maybe TRBD1 (6 bases). This CDR3 spans 13 amino acids. CDR1 SGDLS and CDR2 YYNGEE come from the germline V gene. V shed 3 bases and J shed 10 bases, with 14 bases lying between them. The CDR3 sequence: CASSEGGRGEQFF. The CDR3 coding sequence is TGTGCCAGCAGCGAAGGGGGACGAGGGGAGCAGTTCTTC.

This clone was detected only once. The V call is TRBV6-2 or TRBV6-3, the J call TRBJ2-1, with TRBD2 matching 10 bases. From germline, CDR1 is MNHEY and CDR2 SVGEGT. The CDR3 extends over 13 amino acids. With V trimmed by 4 bases and J by 11 bases, 5 bases remained unmatched. The CDR3 spells CASSFLAGVKQFF. CDR3 DNA sequence: TGTGCCAGCAGTTTTCTAGCGGGGGTAAAGCAGTTCTTC.

The V and J genes are TRBV2 and TRBJ2-2, with D unclear. Trimming took off 6 bases at V and 3 bases at J, with 8 bases between the two ends. The germline V gene encodes CDR1 SNHLY and CDR2 FYNNEI. The CDR3 length is 13 residues. This CDR3 reads CASRDGYTGELFF. As DNA, the CDR3 is TGTGCCAGCAGAGACGGATACACCGGGGAGCTGTTTTTT.

The chain links TRBV30 to TRBJ2-7, with TRBD1 as a possible D gene (5 bases). Trimming shortened V by 3 bases and J by 3 bases, and 15 bases separated the two germline ends. Looked up from germline, CDR1 is GTSNPN and CDR2 is SVGIG (reference sequence). The CDR3 runs to 14 residues. CDR3 bases: TGTGCCTGGAGAAGACCGGACGGACACTACGAGCAGTACTTC. Its protein is CAWRRPDGHYEQYF.

The chain joins TRBV7-2 to TRBJ2-5; 8 bases line up with TRBD2. V shed 7 bases and J 5 bases; nucleotides not matched to a gene: 6. The CDR3 totals 13 residues. Germline lookup yields CDR1 SGHTA and CDR2 FQGNSA. The DNA of the CDR3 is TGTGCCAGCACCCAGCGGGAGAGGGAGACCCAGTACTTC. This codes for CASTQRERETQYF. Looking up the rest from reference TRBV7-2 and TRBJ2-5 gives the full variable domain: GAGVSQSPSNKVTEKGKDVELRCDPISGHTALYWYRQSLGQGLEFLIYFQGNSAPDKSGLPSDRFSAERTGGSVSTLTIQRTQQEDSAVYLCASTQRERETQYFGPGTRLLVL.

The rearrangement links TRBV2 to TRBJ2-2; D call uncertain. The CDR3 sequence is 15 residues long. Germline V gene data show CDR1 as SNHLY and CDR2 as FYNNEI. V shed 4 bases and J shed 5 bases, with 14 bases lying between them. The CDR3 here is CASSGSPGGTGELFF. The CDR3 DNA follows: TGTGCCAGCAGTGGGTCCCCGGGCGGAACCGGGGAGCTGTTTTTT.

This rearrangement joins TRBV7-3 to TRBJ2-7, with D maybe TRBD1 (6 bases). CDR3 length: 13 residues. Trimming pared 5 bases from V and 5 bases from J, leaving 13 bases between. From germline, CDR1 is SGHTA and CDR2 FQGTGA. The CDR3 sequence is CASSPSQGNEQYF. The CDR3 DNA reads as TGTGCCAGCAGCCCTTCACAGGGAAACGAGCAGTACTTC.

The J gene is TRBJ1-5, the V gene TRBV2; D gene unclear. CDR3 size: 13 residues. Trimming removed 3 bases at V and 9 bases at J, with 12 bases between. Germline V CDR1 and CDR2: SNHLY, FYNNEI. The CDR3 here is CASSDGVQWPQHF. The CDR3, as DNA: TGTGCCAGCAGTGATGGGGTGCAATGGCCCCAGCATTTT.

The chain has TRBV5-1 and TRBJ2-7, with D possibly being TRBD1 or TRBD2 (5 bases each). Germline loops: CDR1 SGHRS, CDR2 YFSETQ. The CDR3 is 13 residues long. Trimming removed 8 bases at V and 3 bases at J, with 15 bases between. The CDR3 reads CASRPGTYYEQYF. CDR3 coding DNA: TGCGCCAGTCGTCCTGGGACGTACTACGAGCAGTACTTC.

The CDR3 spells CASSQGTGTGYGYTF. DNA for the CDR3: TGCGCCAGCAGCCAAGGGACCGGGACAGGCTATGGCTACACCTTC. J is TRBJ1-2 and V is TRBV4-3, with 8 positions matching TRBD1. This CDR3 has 15 amino acids. The germline gives CDR1 LGHNA, CDR2 YSLEER. The trim removed 1 base at V and 4 bases at J, leaving 5 bases unmatched.

In its sample, this clone was seen a few times. In DNA, the CDR3 is TGTGCCAGCAGTACACAGGGGGCGACTGAAGCTTTCTTT. Translated, it gives CASSTQGATEAFF. The chain is built from TRBV12-3 or TRBV12-4 and TRBJ1-1; 9 bases match TRBD1. With V trimmed by 5 bases and J by 5 bases, 3 bases remained unmatched. The CDR3 spans 13 residues.

V usage is TRBV9 and J usage is TRBJ1-2; D gene uncertain. Trimming took 0 bases from V and 2 from J, leaving 14 bases between them. The CDR3 contains 16 residues. CDR1 is SGDLS and CDR2 is YYNGEE in the germline V gene. CDR3 nucleotide sequence: TGTGCCAGCAGCGTAGTGCCAGGACCACCAAACTATGGCTACACCTTC. Its translation: CASSVVPGPPNYGYTF. Full variable domain (missing parts from reference TRBV9 and TRBJ1-2): DSGVTQTPKHLITATGQRVTLRCSPRSGDLSVYWYQQSLDQGLQFLIQYYNGEERAKGNILERFSAQQFPDLHSELNLSSLELGDSALYFCASSVVPGPPNYGYTFGSGTRLTVV.

This chain uses TRBV19 with TRBJ1-2; D gene ambiguous. CDR3 size: 15 residues. Trimming left V 1 base short and J 4 bases short, with 13 bases between. CDR1 and CDR2 (germline): LNHDA, SQIVND (reference sequence). In DNA, the CDR3 is TGTGCCAGTAGTATAGGGCAGGCGAGTGGCTATGGCTACACCTTC. Amino acids: CASSIGQASGYGYTF.

V and J are TRBV6-5 and TRBJ2-7, with a tentative D call TRBD1 (5 bases). Germline values: CDR1 MNHEY, CDR2 SVGAGI. The CDR3 has 13 residues. The germline V and J ends were trimmed by 9 bases and 1 base, with 13 bases remaining between them. As DNA, the CDR3 is TGTGCCAGTACTGGGGCCGTATCCTACGAGCAGTACTTC. Translated, it gives CASTGAVSYEQYF.

This chain uses TRBV20-1 with TRBJ2-7, with 8 nucleotides matching TRBD1. The CDR3 extends over 11 amino acids. V dropped 5 bases and J dropped 12; count of bases not matched to a gene: 9. The germline gives CDR1 DFQATT, CDR2 SNEGSKA (reference sequence). Here the CDR3 DNA reads TGCAGTGCTTCCCCGGGACAGGCGAGGTACTTC. Amino acids: CSASPGQARYF.

The rearrangement links TRBV10-3 to TRBJ2-7; possibly TRBD1 for D (5 bases). Germline CDR1 is ENHRY and CDR2 is SYGVKD. The CDR3 totals 13 residues. With 8 bases removed from V and 0 bases from J, the gap between germline ends came to 11 bases. The CDR3 sequence is CAIYDRNSYEQYF. CDR3 DNA: TGTGCCATCTACGACAGAAACTCCTACGAGCAGTACTTC.

V and J are TRBV11-2 and TRBJ2-7, with 11 bases that match TRBD2. The V and J ends lost 1 base and 2 bases, in that order; junction bases with no gene match: 7. CDR3 length: 17 amino acids. The germline CDR1 and CDR2 sequences are SGHAT and FQNNGV. The CDR3 sequence is CASSLASSGGWTYEQYF. CDR3 nucleotides: TGTGCCAGCAGCTTAGCTTCTAGCGGGGGGTGGACCTACGAGCAGTACTTC.

The rearrangement uses TRBV5-1 and TRBJ2-5; TRBD1 or TRBD2 may be the D gene (5 bases each). CDR3 size: 14 residues. Germline values: CDR1 SGHRS, CDR2 YFSETQ. The ends were cut back, 4 bases at V and 3 bases at J, with 13 bases in the middle. CDR3 in amino acids: CASSPGHGEETQYF. The CDR3 DNA reads as TGCGCCAGCAGCCCGGGGCACGGGGAAGAGACCCAGTACTTC.

The chain couples TRBV2 to TRBJ1-1, with D uncertain. The CDR3 covers 13 residues. Germline V CDR1 and CDR2: SNHLY, FYNNEI. The ends were cut back, 6 bases at V and 0 bases at J, with 8 bases in the middle. In nucleotides, the CDR3 is TGTGCCAGCAGCCCCGAGGTGAACACTGAAGCTTTCTTT. Encoded protein: CASSPEVNTEAFF.

The chain carries TRBV2 and TRBJ2-2; D is ambiguous. Trimming left V 8 bases short and J 0 bases short, with 10 bases between. The CDR3 spans 14 residues. CDR1 SNHLY and CDR2 FYNNEI come from the germline V gene. CDR3 in DNA: TGTGCCAGCCGCCCGACCCCGAACACCGGGGAGCTGTTTTTT. Amino acids: CASRPTPNTGELFF.

The chain combines TRBV28 with TRBJ2-7; D not certain. The CDR3 is made up of 15 amino acids. V lost 5 bases to trimming and J lost 3 bases, with 17 bases between them. Germline-derived CDR1 and CDR2 are MDHEN and SYDVKM. CDR3 sequence (DNA): TGTGCCAGCAGTACCCCATCCAAAGGAGACTACGAGCAGTACTTC. It is translated as CASSTPSKGDYEQYF.

This chain joins TRBV7-8 and TRBJ1-5; D is undetermined. Germline CDR1 SGHVS, CDR2 FQNEAQ. Trimming pared 5 bases from V and 3 bases from J, leaving 11 bases between. The CDR3 runs 14 residues. The CDR3 DNA sequence: TGTGCCAGCAGCGCCACCGGGCTCAATCAGCCCCAGCATTTT. The encoded protein is CASSATGLNQPQHF.

V gene TRBV9 combines with J gene TRBJ2-1; weak D call: TRBD1 (7 bases). Deletions cut 0 bases from V and 7 bases from J, with 11 bases between. This CDR3 has 14 amino acids. The V gene's germline CDR1 is SGDLS and CDR2 YYNGEE. In nucleotides, the CDR3 is TGTGCCAGCAGCGTAGGACAGGGAGGTAATGAGCAGTTCTTC. Amino acid sequence: CASSVGQGGNEQFF.

The chain links TRBV6-1 to TRBJ2-5; D could derive from TRBD1 or TRBD2 (5 bases each). The CDR3 contains 16 residues. CDR1 MNHNS and CDR2 SASEGT come from the germline V gene. The V gene lost 2 bases and the J gene lost 4 bases, with 17 bases spanning the gap. The CDR3 protein is CASSETRVRAGETQYF. The CDR3 region has the DNA TGTGCCAGCAGTGAAACGCGGGTCAGGGCGGGAGAGACCCAGTACTTC.

V gene TRBV28 combines with J gene TRBJ1-2, with D unresolved. V shed 6 bases and J shed 6 bases, with 17 bases lying between them. CDR1 and CDR2 from the germline V gene are MDHEN and SYDVKM. This CDR3 has 14 amino acids. The CDR3 nucleotides read TGTGCCAGCAGCCCCCCTCCCTCGGTGGATGGCTACACCTTC. Encoded protein: CASSPPPSVDGYTF.

The chain joins TRBV28 to TRBJ1-5; 8 bases are a match to TRBD1. Germline V gives CDR1 MDHEN, CDR2 SYDVKM. V gave up 1 base and J gave up 4 bases; unmatched junction bases: 6. This CDR3 contains 16 residues. CDR3 nucleotides: TGTGCCAGCAGTTTATCGAACAGGGGGGCAAATCAGCCCCAGCATTTT. It is translated as CASSLSNRGANQPQHF. Full variable domain (outside the CDR3, taken from reference TRBV28 and TRBJ1-5): DVKVTQSSRYLVKRTGEKVFLECVQDMDHENMFWYRQDPGLGLRLIYFSYDVKMKEKGDIPEGYSVSREKKERFSLILESASTNQTSMYLCASSLSNRGANQPQHFGDGTRLSIL.

The chain links TRBV21-1 to TRBJ2-7; TRBD1 was called by the table and not checked on the DNA. TRBV21-1 is a documented pseudogene. This CDR3 comprises 15 residues. CDR3 region: CASSLITGGVYEQYF. DNA of the CDR3: TGTGCCAGCAGCTTGATAACAGGGGGCGTCTACGAGCAGTACTTC.